The TCR beta chain under discussion was sequenced for a study of T cells in localized non-small cell lung cancer. Atypia-free lung next to the tumor was sampled at least 2 cm from its margin. Study-wide findings and caveats: One tumor region alone was sequenced, and heterogeneity therefore remains possible. Uninvolved nearby lung showed the greatest T cell clonality, exceeding that found in tumor.

Concerning this clone itself: Its antigen is not known.

Some clones are missing from TCRdb's copy, which holds only in-frame ones; the method was immunoSEQ multiplex PCR. The repertoire holds over a thousand clones, with roughly 25% as singletons. Sequencing used normal lung tissue next to the tumor, obtained before any cancer treatment. This receptor was taken from a male donor older than 55 with stage III squamous cell lung carcinoma.

As DNA, the CDR3 is TGCGCCAGCAGCTTAGGCGGTTCCACGTACAATGAGCAGTTCTTC. Translation gives CASSLGGSTYNEQFF. This chain uses TRBV5-1 with TRBJ2-1; D unresolved. This CDR3 has 15 residues. V gave up 2 bases and J gave up 4 bases, with 13 bases separating them. Germline V lookup: CDR1 SGHRS, CDR2 YFSETQ.